The 5 T cell receptor beta chains below come from one sample, sequenced in a study of cytomegalovirus exposure and HLA in healthy donors. Both 60 Vbeta primers and 13 Jbeta primers went into the PCR. The data were produced by immunoSEQ multiplex PCR, yet TCRdb's version contains in-frame clones alone and is incomplete. There are tens of thousands of clones in the sample; 78% occur only once, and around 4.3% lies in the top ten. Sequenced: PBMCs. The source is a woman aged 40 to 50 in good health and CMV-seropositive.

The V call is TRBV19, the J call TRBJ2-5; the D is unclear. Germline CDR1 reads LNHDA; CDR2 reads SQIVND (reference sequence). The CDR3 has 14 residues. V was cut by 8 bases and J by 4 bases, with 17 bases left in between. In DNA form, the CDR3 reads TGTGCCAGTCCCCTCTGGGCCAGGCGAGAGACCCAGTACTTC. This translates into CASPLWARRETQYF.

The chain links TRBV6-6 to TRBJ2-5, with D perhaps TRBD1 (7 bases). The CDR3 runs to 13 residues. From germline, CDR1 is MNHNY and CDR2 SVGAGI (reference sequence). V lost 6 bases and J 5 bases, leaving 13 bases between the germline ends. This CDR3 reads CASSQGGWETQYF. The CDR3 nucleotides read TGTGCCAGCAGCCAGGGGGGCTGGGAGACCCAGTACTTC.

The V and J genes are TRBV5-1 and TRBJ2-3; 10 bases are shared with TRBD2. The V gene's germline CDR1 is SGHRS and CDR2 YFSETQ. This CDR3 is 17 amino acids long. The V and J ends lost 1 base and 1 base, in that order; junction bases with no gene match: 6. The CDR3 loop reads CASSLIASGSRTDTQYF. CDR3 nucleotide sequence: TGCGCCAGCAGCTTGATAGCTAGCGGGAGTCGCACAGATACGCAGTATTTT.

The chain links TRBV4-2 to TRBJ2-3; 7 bases are a match to TRBD2. CDR3 length equals 17 residues. J lost 0 bases, V lost 1 base, and 7 bases had no gene match. CDR1 LGHNA and CDR2 YNFKEQ come from the germline V gene. CDR3: CASSQARGSASTDTQYF. The CDR3 DNA reads as TGTGCCAGCAGCCAAGCGCGGGGGAGTGCTAGCACAGATACGCAGTATTTT.

This chain uses TRBV19 with TRBJ2-1, with D unclear. Germline-derived CDR1 and CDR2 are LNHDA and SQIVND (reference sequence). This CDR3 comprises 13 residues. The ends were cut back, 6 bases at V and 4 bases at J, with 10 bases in the middle. Here the CDR3 DNA reads TGTGCCAGTAGAGCCTCAGCGTACAATGAGCAGTTCTTC. Translation gives CASRASAYNEQFF. Supplemented by reference TRBV19 and TRBJ2-1, the full variable domain reads DGGITQSPKYLFRKEGQNVTLSCEQNLNHDAMYWYRQDPGQGLRLIYYSQIVNDFQKGDIAEGYSVSREKKESFPLTVTSAQKNPTAFYLCASRASAYNEQFFGPGTRLTVL.